The rows below give T cell receptor beta chains drawn from one sample of a study of high-grade serous ovarian cancer treatment subgroups. Using immunoSEQ multiplex PCR, the repertoire was profiled, and TCRdb retains in-frame clones only, with some absent. The sample records some 2,400 clones, around 74% being singletons. Sequenced material: tumor tissue. The receptors come from a human donor with high-grade serous ovarian cancer. Both conserved end residues are part of each CDR3. A D gene is named only where the DNA matches it firmly. Rows give clone size only sometimes, using once, few, many, or a class for an expanded clone.

j_call d_call clone_size v_call cdr3_aa cdr3_nt
TRBJ2-1 TRBD2 - TRBV29-1 CSVEGGGSYNEQFF TGCAGCGTTGAGGGGGGGGGCTCCTACAATGAGCAGTTCTTC
TRBJ2-1 - - TRBV5-4 CASSAPRYNEQFF TGTGCCAGCAGCGCCCCACGATACAATGAGCAGTTCTTC
TRBJ1-6 - - TRBV7-9 CASSYGTQNSPLHF TGTGCCAGCAGCTACGGGACTCAAAATTCACCCCTCCACTTT
TRBJ2-5 - - TRBV16 CASSSITRETQYF TGTGCCAGCAGCTCAATCACTCGGGAGACCCAGTACTTC
TRBJ2-2 - - TRBV6-4 CASSGDQTTGELFF TGTGCCAGCAGCGGGGACCAGACTACCGGGGAGCTGTTTTTT
TRBJ1-5 - - TRBV28 CASSLGSSDNQPQHF TGTGCCAGCAGTTTGGGCAGCTCTGATAATCAGCCCCAGCATTTT
TRBJ1-1 TRBD1 - TRBV5-6 CASSRPGTGANTEAFF TGTGCCAGCAGCCGCCCCGGGACAGGGGCGAACACTGAAGCTTTCTTT
TRBJ2-6 - large TRBV7-9 CASTEGSGANVLTF TGTGCCAGCACGGAGGGTTCCGGGGCCAACGTCCTGACTTTC
TRBJ2-3 - - TRBV4-1 CASSQDRDRSTDTQYF TGCGCCAGCAGCCAAGATAGAGACAGAAGCACAGATACGCAGTATTTT
TRBJ2-1 TRBD2 large TRBV6-1 CASSVWRGGHEQFF TGTGCCAGCAGTGTCTGGCGGGGGGGCCATGAGCAGTTCTTC
TRBJ1-1 TRBD1 - TRBV15 CATSSPLGQGAGYTEAFF TGTGCCACCAGCAGTCCCCTGGGGCAGGGGGCTGGGTATACTGAAGCTTTCTTT
TRBJ1-1 - - TRBV6-1 CASSVDPSARTEAFF TGTGCCAGCAGTGTTGACCCCTCGGCTCGCACTGAAGCTTTCTTT
TRBJ2-7 TRBD1 - TRBV7-8 CASSDRVPYEQYF TGTGCCAGCAGCGACAGGGTACCCTACGAGCAGTACTTC
TRBJ1-5 TRBD1 - TRBV10-3 CAIGNGQGAWGNQPQHF TGTGCCATAGGAAACGGACAGGGGGCTTGGGGCAATCAGCCCCAGCATTTT
TRBJ2-5 - - TRBV2 CASTLEETQYF TGTGCCAGCACCTTAGAAGAGACCCAGTACTTC
TRBJ1-2 TRBD1 - TRBV4-1 CASSRTGGYGYTF TGCGCCAGCAGCCGGACAGGGGGCTATGGCTACACCTTC
TRBJ2-2 - - TRBV5-8 CASSLTGSWELFF TGTGCCAGCAGCTTGACAGGGTCCTGGGAGCTGTTTTTT
TRBJ1-4 TRBD1 - TRBV11-2 CASSSRDRGKDEKLFF TGTGCCAGCAGCTCTCGAGACAGGGGAAAGGATGAAAAACTGTTTTTT
TRBJ2-3 - once TRBV11-1 CASSFLMDTQYF TGTGCCAGCAGCTTCCTCATGGATACGCAGTATTTT
TRBJ1-1 - - TRBV5-1 CASSLEGNTEAFF TGCGCCAGCAGCTTGGAGGGGAACACTGAAGCTTTCTTT
TRBJ2-1 TRBD1 - TRBV11-1 CASSLGTGGFNEQFF TGTGCCAGCAGCTTGGGGACAGGGGGCTTCAATGAGCAGTTCTTC
TRBJ1-1 - - TRBV10-3 CAISDGTTMNTEAFF TGTGCCATCAGTGACGGGACAACCATGAACACTGAAGCTTTCTTT
TRBJ2-1 TRBD2 few TRBV6-5 CASSPSGGDLYEQFF TGTGCCAGCAGTCCAAGCGGGGGGGATTTATATGAGCAGTTCTTC
TRBJ1-5 - - TRBV19 CASSIAVGASGQPQHF TGTGCCAGTAGTATAGCGGTAGGGGCCTCGGGTCAGCCCCAGCATTTT
TRBJ2-7 TRBD2 - TRBV5-6 CASSRSWTSGEQYF TGTGCCAGCAGCCGCTCATGGACTAGCGGAGAGCAGTACTTC
TRBJ2-7 - - TRBV19 CASSRGPNPLTHEQYF TGTGCCAGTAGTAGGGGGCCTAACCCCCTGACCCACGAGCAGTACTTC
TRBJ1-2 - - TRBV5-4 CASRTGGMYGYTF TGTGCCAGCAGAACTGGGGGGATGTATGGCTACACCTTC
TRBJ1-5 - - TRBV5-6 CASSFAGAFGRGQPQHF TGTGCCAGCAGCTTTGCAGGGGCTTTTGGACGGGGTCAGCCCCAGCATTTT
TRBJ2-3 - - TRBV5-4 CASSSTSPPDTQYF TGTGCCAGCAGCTCCACATCGCCCCCAGATACGCAGTATTTT
TRBJ1-1 - - TRBV28 CASSLRAVAGRQLTEAFF TGTGCCAGCAGTTTGAGGGCCGTGGCAGGGAGGCAATTGACTGAAGCTTTCTTT
TRBJ1-2 TRBD1 - TRBV6-5 CASRVDRGRDYTF TGTGCCAGCAGGGTCGACAGGGGGCGCGACTACACCTTC
TRBJ1-1 - - TRBV29-1 CSVRGSAVENVEAFF TGCAGCGTTCGTGGATCGGCGGTGGAGAATGTTGAAGCTTTCTTT
TRBJ2-1 - - TRBV27 CASSAGGGGSSYNEQFF TGTGCCAGCAGTGCCGGGGGCGGGGGTAGCTCCTACAATGAGCAGTTCTTC
TRBJ2-5 - - TRBV5-4 CASSYSRMGETQYF TGTGCCAGCAGCTATAGTCGCATGGGGGAGACCCAGTACTTC
TRBJ1-2 - - TRBV19 CASFNYGYTF TGTGCCAGTTTTAACTATGGCTACACCTTC
TRBJ1-3 - few TRBV10-1 CAEDTPGNTIYF TGCGCCGAGGACACTCCTGGAAACACCATATATTTT
TRBJ2-5 TRBD2 - TRBV29-1 CSVEVAGGTGTQYF TGCAGCGTTGAGGTAGCGGGGGGGACGGGGACCCAGTACTTC
TRBJ1-5 - - TRBV5-5 CASSLDWASQPQHF TGTGCCAGCAGTTTAGATTGGGCAAGTCAGCCCCAGCATTTT
TRBJ1-5 - once TRBV15 CATSRESPNQPQHF TGTGCCACCAGCAGAGAAAGCCCCAATCAGCCCCAGCATTTT
TRBJ1-1 - - TRBV14 CASSPGTEAFF TGTGCCAGCAGCCCGGGCACTGAAGCTTTCTTT
TRBJ1-1 - - TRBV5-1 CASSSRTANTEAFF TGCGCCAGCAGCTCACGGACAGCGAACACTGAAGCTTTCTTT
TRBJ1-4 - - TRBV7-7 CASSPGADTNEKLFF TGTGCCAGCAGCCCCGGTGCGGACACTAATGAAAAACTGTTTTTT
TRBJ2-7 - - TRBV11-2 CASSLDGHEQYF TGTGCCAGCAGCTTAGATGGCCACGAGCAGTACTTC
TRBJ1-5 - - TRBV2 CASSEQVRAQPQHF TGTGCCAGCAGTGAACAGGTCAGGGCTCAGCCCCAGCATTTT
TRBJ1-2 TRBD1 - TRBV4-3 CASSQDGGTGWGYTF TGCGCCAGCAGCCAAGATGGCGGGACAGGGTGGGGCTACACCTTC
TRBJ2-5 - - TRBV28 CASSWRYQETQYF TGTGCCAGCAGTTGGCGGTACCAAGAGACCCAGTACTTC
TRBJ1-2 - - TRBV27 CASHKAGHGYTF TGTGCCAGCCACAAGGCGGGGCATGGCTACACCTTC
TRBJ1-2 - once TRBV6-5 CASSPLGGMYGYTF TGTGCCAGCAGTCCACTTGGGGGGATGTATGGCTACACCTTC
TRBJ1-2 TRBD1 few TRBV7-9 CASSPRTGGDYGYTF TGTGCCAGCAGCCCCAGGACAGGGGGCGACTATGGCTACACCTTC
TRBJ1-4 - large TRBV18 CASSPGDGEKLFF TGTGCCAGCTCACCCGGGGACGGTGAAAAACTGTTTTTT
TRBJ2-7 - few TRBV7-9 CASSAAGQKDSYEQYF TGTGCCAGCAGCGCCGCGGGACAGAAAGATTCCTACGAGCAGTACTTC
TRBJ2-3 - - TRBV27 CASTGSKRFSVDTQYF TGTGCCAGCACTGGTTCTAAGCGTTTCTCTGTAGATACGCAGTATTTT
TRBJ2-7 TRBD1 - TRBV5-6 CASSLPGQGIEQYF TGTGCCAGCAGCTTACCGGGACAGGGGATCGAGCAGTACTTC
TRBJ1-6 - - TRBV5-6 CASSVNGDNSPLHF TGTGCCAGCAGTGTGAACGGTGATAATTCACCCCTCCACTTT
TRBJ1-2 - - TRBV9 CASSAGALANYGYTF TGTGCCAGCAGCGCTGGAGCCTTAGCTAACTATGGCTACACCTTC
TRBJ1-1 - - TRBV4-1 CASSQEPPGNGFTEAFF TGCGCCAGCAGCCAGGAACCCCCGGGGAATGGTTTCACTGAAGCTTTCTTT
TRBJ1-3 - once TRBV5-6 CASSFRGTSGNTIYF TGTGCCAGCAGCTTCAGGGGAACCTCTGGAAACACCATATATTTT
TRBJ1-2 - few TRBV29-1 CSAGGSFYGYTF TGCAGCGCCGGGGGCAGTTTCTATGGCTACACCTTC
TRBJ2-3 TRBD2 - TRBV27 CASSFFPSGGAGTDTQYF TGTGCCAGCAGTTTTTTTCCTAGCGGGGGGGCTGGCACAGATACGCAGTATTTT
TRBJ1-1 - - TRBV9 CASSVETNTEAFF TGTGCCAGCAGCGTAGAGACCAACACTGAAGCTTTCTTT